The 13 T cell receptor beta chains reported below all come from one sample, sequenced in a study of T cell changes during pregnancy in multiple sclerosis. This table comes from immunoSEQ multiplex PCR, and its TCRdb copy is limited to in-frame clones, with some not included. Among approximately 80,000 clones, about 91% were seen once, and the ten largest hold around 3.3%. Sequencing was performed on PBMCs, taken in the first trimester of pregnancy. These receptors were taken from a female donor in good health, serving as a control in a pregnancy study. Some clones in this sample may be carry-over from other donors' samples.

The genes are TRBV6-5 and TRBJ2-7, with D maybe TRBD1 (5 bases). The CDR3 runs 15 residues. The germline V gene encodes CDR1 MNHEY and CDR2 SVGAGI. Trimming shortened V by 7 bases and J by 9 bases, and 25 bases separated the two germline ends. CDR3 sequence (DNA): TGTGCCAGCACCCCTGCTGGAAGACAGACAGCCGGGCAGTACTTC. It codes for CASTPAGRQTAGQYF.

CDR3 region: CASGFSRLEQFF. Here the CDR3 DNA reads TGTGCTAGTGGTTTCTCGCGGTTGGAGCAGTTCTTC. This chain connects TRBV12-5 to TRBJ2-1; D remains unclear. The length of the CDR3 is 12 residues. In germline, CDR1 is LGHNT, CDR2 FRNRAP. Trimming removed 3 bases at V and 10 bases at J, with 10 bases between.

The chain links TRBV7-9 to TRBJ1-3, with D maybe TRBD1 (6 bases). Germline V gene lookup returns CDR1 SEHNR and CDR2 FQNEAQ (reference sequence). Trimming shortened V by 5 bases and J by 6 bases, and 20 bases separated the two germline ends. The CDR3 totals 16 residues. CDR3 sequence (DNA): TGTGCCAGCAGCCCTCCTAGGGGGAACCACTTAAACACCATATATTTT. Protein product: CASSPPRGNHLNTIYF. Full variable domain (remainder filled in from reference TRBV7-9 and TRBJ1-3): DTGVSQNPRHKITKRGQNVTFRCDPISEHNRLYWYRQTLGQGPEFLTYFQNEAQLEKSRLLSDRFSAERPKGSFSTLEIQRTEQGDSAMYLCASSPPRGNHLNTIYFGEGSWLTVV.

The V call is TRBV19, the J call TRBJ1-5; TRBD1 agrees at 7 bases. The germline V gene encodes CDR1 LNHDA and CDR2 SQIVND (reference sequence). V lost 3 bases and J lost 4; bases outside the gene matches: 6. There are 15 residues in the CDR3. CDR3 sequence: CASSILKGANQPQHF. Here the CDR3 DNA reads TGTGCCAGTAGTATTCTGAAGGGGGCGAATCAGCCCCAGCATTTT.

By share, this clone counts as medium-sized (0.01 to 0.1%). The chain recombines TRBV19 with TRBJ1-5, with unresolved D. The CDR3 is 14 residues long. V was pared by 7 bases and J by 7 bases, with 17 bases between. Germline V gene lookup returns CDR1 LNHDA and CDR2 SQIVND (reference sequence). CDR3 nucleotides: TGTGCCAGTACCTCTAATAGCGAGATCCAGCCCCAGCATTTT. Its translation: CASTSNSEIQPQHF.

The chain has TRBV5-1 and TRBJ1-6, with D uncertain. CDR1 is SGHRS and CDR2 is YFSETQ in the germline V gene. This CDR3 contains 15 residues. Trimming removed 6 bases at V and 7 bases at J, with 17 bases between. The CDR3 protein is CASTTSGVWNSPLHF. The CDR3 nucleotides read TGCGCCAGCACCACCTCGGGAGTTTGGAATTCACCCCTCCACTTT.

The chain has TRBV28 and TRBJ2-7; the match to TRBD1 covers 9 bases. V lost 1 base, J lost 6 bases, and 10 bases stayed unmatched. The CDR3 contains 16 residues. Per germline, CDR1 MDHEN and CDR2 SYDVKM. DNA of the CDR3: TGTGCCAGCAGTTTATTTCTAGGGACAGGGCGGTCCGAGCAGTACTTC. This gives the protein CASSLFLGTGRSEQYF.

The chain combines TRBV14 with TRBJ2-7, with D tentatively TRBD2 (5 bases). V was trimmed by 1 base and J by 2 bases, leaving 12 bases between them. Germline V gene sequence: CDR1 SGHDN, CDR2 FVKESK. The CDR3 has 15 amino acids. The CDR3 sequence is CASSQGSGFTYEQYF. The CDR3, as DNA: TGTGCCAGCAGCCAAGGGTCGGGGTTCACCTACGAGCAGTACTTC.

The J gene is TRBJ2-2, the V gene TRBV10-2; 11 nucleotides align to TRBD1. The junction had 3 bases not matched to a gene; V was cut back by 3 bases and J by 3 bases. The V gene's germline CDR1 is WSHSY and CDR2 SAAADI. The CDR3 length is 16 residues. CDR3 residues: CASSDQDRGHTGELFF. As DNA, the CDR3 is TGCGCCAGCAGTGATCAGGACAGGGGGCACACCGGGGAGCTGTTTTTT.

This chain connects TRBV29-1 to TRBJ1-2; 7 nucleotides align to TRBD1. The CDR3 is 12 amino acids. V was clipped by 7 bases and J by 4 bases; unmatched bases: 6. CDR1 SQVTM and CDR2 ANQGSEA come from the germline V gene. The CDR3 DNA sequence: TGCAGCGGAGGACAGGTCGGCTATGGCTACACCTTC. Translating gives CSGGQVGYGYTF.

The rearrangement joins TRBV15 to TRBJ2-3; weak D call: TRBD2 (5 bases). The CDR3 length is 15 residues. The germline V gene encodes CDR1 LNHNV and CDR2 YYDKDF (reference sequence). V lost 0 bases, J lost 0 bases, and 7 bases lay in between. The CDR3 DNA reads TGTGCCACCAGCAGAGAAAGGACTAGCACAGATACGCAGTATTTT. Protein product: CATSRERTSTDTQYF.

This clone was detected only once. The chain carries TRBV9 and TRBJ2-5; 7 positions agree with TRBD1. With 0 bases clipped from V and 4 bases from J, the junction kept 6 bases outside the gene matches. The germline V gene has CDR1 SGDLS and CDR2 YYNGEE. There are 15 residues in the CDR3. CDR3 in DNA: TGTGCCAGCAGCGTAGGGTCAGGGGGTCGAGAGACCCAGTACTTC. This translates into CASSVGSGGRETQYF.

The rearrangement links TRBV27 to TRBJ2-7; D possibly corresponds to TRBD2 (6 bases). V was trimmed by 3 bases and J by 5 bases, leaving 17 bases between them. This CDR3 region has 15 residues. The germline CDR1 and CDR2 sequences are MNHEY and SMNVEV (reference sequence). CDR3 residues: CASSFNTAWGDEQYF. CDR3 coding DNA: TGTGCCAGCAGTTTTAATACCGCCTGGGGGGACGAGCAGTACTTC.